The 10 T cell receptor beta chains given below trace back to one sample, sequenced in a study of blood T cells in healthy people across ages. It was with a sample-barcoded 5' primer and a J-beta primer mix that a second PCR of roughly 7 to 12 cycles was run. TCRdb re-called the 5' RACE reads through MiXCR, storing one row per CDR3 protein. The sample has 550,000 to 700,000 distinct CDR3 sequences, 27% seen once. The sample taken for sequencing was blood. These TCRs come from a woman in her 70s in good health.

The CDR3 here is CASSPKRESIYNEQFF. The CDR3 nucleotides read TGCGCCAGCAGCCCGAAGCGGGAGTCAATCTACAATGAGCAGTTCTTC. The gene calls are TRBV5-1 and TRBJ2-1; 8 bases map to TRBD2. CDR1 and CDR2 (germline): SGHRS, YFSETQ. The CDR3 extends over 16 amino acids. J was trimmed by 3 bases and V by 4 bases; bases with no gene match: 9.

This clonotype was detected only a few times. As DNA, the CDR3 is TGTGCCAGCAGCCTCGAATGGTCGCCAGCTAACTATGGCTACACCTTC. It translates to CASSLEWSPANYGYTF. The genes are TRBV7-8 and TRBJ1-2; D unresolved. CDR1 and CDR2 from the germline V gene are SGHVS and FQNEAQ. The CDR3 totals 16 residues. The ends were cut back, 5 bases at V and 0 bases at J, with 16 bases in the middle. The variable domain in full, with the rest retrieved from reference TRBV7-8 and TRBJ1-2, is GAGVSQSPRYKVAKRGQDVALRCDPISGHVSLFWYQQALGQGPEFLTYFQNEAQLDKSGLPSDRFFAERPEGSVSTLKIQRTQQEDSAVYLCASSLEWSPANYGYTFGSGTRLTVV.

This clonotype was detected only a few times. The CDR3 spells CASSYSRQDGYTF. In DNA, the CDR3 is TGTGCCAGCAGTTACTCGAGACAAGATGGCTACACCTTC. The J gene is TRBJ1-2, the V gene TRBV6-5; D ambiguous. This CDR3 has 13 residues. Trimming cost V 0 bases and J 6 bases, with 8 bases left between them. The V gene's germline CDR1 is MNHEY and CDR2 SVGAGI.

The rearrangement joins TRBV7-6 to TRBJ2-7; 10 bases are a match to TRBD1. The J segment lost 5 bases and the V segment lost 1 base, leaving 5 bases of the junction unmatched. CDR3 length equals 15 residues. Germline V gene lookup returns CDR1 SGHVS and CDR2 FNYEAQ. CDR3 sequence: CASSLVGTGVDEQYF. The CDR3, as DNA: TGTGCCAGCAGCTTAGTCGGGACAGGGGTTGACGAGCAGTACTTC.

The rearrangement joins TRBV11-2 to TRBJ2-7; D is uncertain. This CDR3 is 15 amino acids long. Germline lookup yields CDR1 SGHAT and CDR2 FQNNGV. V was trimmed by 2 bases and J by 2 bases, leaving 13 bases between them. CDR3 DNA: TGTGCCAGCAGCTTATTTCCTACAGAGACCTACGAGCAGTACTTC. It yields the protein CASSLFPTETYEQYF.

The rearrangement joins TRBV3-1 to TRBJ2-5; 9 positions match TRBD2. The end of the DNA fits TRBJ2-7 better, so the J call may be wrong. Germline CDR1 LGHDT, CDR2 YNNKEL (reference sequence). CDR3 length equals 15 residues. The chain's CDR3 is CASSQASGTTYEQYF. CDR3 nucleotides: TGTGCCAGCAGCCAGGCTAGCGGGACCACCTACGAGCAGTACTTC.

This clonotype was detected a few times. The chain links TRBV10-3 to TRBJ2-7; 10 bases agree with TRBD2. Per germline, CDR1 ENHRY and CDR2 SYGVKD. The CDR3 covers 15 residues. V lost 0 bases and J lost 8; bases outside the gene matches: 7. The CDR3 is CAISESASGSRKQYF. In DNA, the CDR3 is TGTGCCATCAGTGAGTCGGCTAGCGGGAGTCGAAAGCAGTACTTC.

This clonotype came up a few times. The rearrangement uses TRBV6-5 and TRBJ1-2; TRBD1 aligns across 8 bases. The germline CDR1 and CDR2 sequences are MNHEY and SVGAGI. This CDR3 has 12 residues. Trimming took 7 bases from V and 8 from J; bases not matched to a gene: 6. This chain's CDR3 is CASTETGAGYTF. In DNA, the CDR3 is TGTGCCAGCACCGAGACAGGGGCCGGCTACACCTTC.

The V gene is TRBV12-3 or TRBV12-4, the J gene TRBJ1-4; D is perhaps TRBD1 (5 bases). The length of the CDR3 is 15 residues. V was pared by 6 bases and J by 0 bases, with 11 bases between. The CDR3 here is CASRSQGATNEKLFF. CDR3 coding DNA: TGTGCCAGCAGGAGCCAAGGGGCAACTAATGAAAAACTGTTTTTT.

This clonotype came up a few times. The chain is built from TRBV3-1 and TRBJ2-3; tentatively, D is TRBD2 (6 bases). From germline, CDR1 is LGHDT and CDR2 YNNKEL (reference sequence). The V end lost 0 bases, the J end lost 9 bases, and 10 bases lay between the germline ends. The CDR3 is 13 residues long. CDR3 residues: CASSQDPAGTQYF. As DNA, the CDR3 is TGTGCCAGCAGCCAAGACCCCGCGGGGACGCAGTATTTT.